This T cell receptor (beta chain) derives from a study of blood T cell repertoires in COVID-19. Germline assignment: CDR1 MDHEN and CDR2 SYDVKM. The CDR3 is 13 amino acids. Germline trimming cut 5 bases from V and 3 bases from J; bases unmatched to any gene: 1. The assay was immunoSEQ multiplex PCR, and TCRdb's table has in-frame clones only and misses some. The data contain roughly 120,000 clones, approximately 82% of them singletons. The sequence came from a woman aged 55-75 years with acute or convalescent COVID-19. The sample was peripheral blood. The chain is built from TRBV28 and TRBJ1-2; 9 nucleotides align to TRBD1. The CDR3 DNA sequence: TGTGCCAGCAGTCGGACAGGGGACTATGGCTACACCTTC. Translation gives CASSRTGDYGYTF.